These 21 T cell receptor beta chains share one sample of origin, sequenced in a study of CD8 T cells in ankylosing spondylitis. Each CDR3 protein is one row after TCRdb ran MiXCR on the 5' RACE reads. In the table there are 200,000 to 250,000 distinct CDR3 sequences, more than 9% of which are singletons. Material: blood, either unsorted or a sorted T cell fraction (not recorded which). The receptor set was obtained from a male donor with ankylosing spondylitis or in good health (not recorded which).

This clonotype appeared a few times. The J gene is TRBJ2-1, the V gene TRBV20-1; 7 bases fit TRBD1. The ends lost 3 bases at V and 3 bases at J; junction bases unmatched: 5. Per the germline V gene, CDR1 is DFQATT and CDR2 is SNEGSKA (reference sequence). The CDR3 has 14 residues. CDR3 in DNA: TGCAGTGCTAGCTTAGGGGGCTTCTACAATGAGCAGTTCTTC. As protein: CSASLGGFYNEQFF.

This clonotype was picked up many times. The chain combines TRBV12-3 or TRBV12-4 with TRBJ2-5; the match to TRBD2 covers 7 bases. With V trimmed by 3 bases and J by 5 bases, 0 bases remained unmatched. The CDR3 totals 12 residues. The CDR3 spells CASSFSGETQYF. CDR3 nucleotide sequence: TGTGCCAGCAGTTTTAGCGGGGAGACCCAGTACTTC.

This clonotype was found a few times. V usage is TRBV11-2 and J usage is TRBJ2-4, with TRBD1 identical over 9 bases. The CDR3 is made up of 14 amino acids. With V trimmed by 4 bases and J by 6 bases, 4 bases remained unmatched. Germline CDR1 SGHAT, CDR2 FQNNGV. This CDR3 is CASSSRTGVNIQYF. In DNA, the CDR3 is TGTGCCAGCAGCTCGAGGACAGGGGTAAACATTCAGTACTTC. Filled out from reference TRBV11-2 and TRBJ2-4, the complete variable domain reads EAGVAQSPRYKIIEKRQSVAFWCNPISGHATLYWYQQILGQGPKLLIQFQNNGVVDDSQLPKDRFSAERLKGVDSTLKIQPAKLEDSAVYLCASSSRTGVNIQYFGAGTRLSVL.

The genes are TRBV7-9 and TRBJ2-7; the match to TRBD1 covers 7 bases. The CDR3 extends over 15 amino acids. The V gene end was trimmed by 3 bases and the J gene end by 7 bases; junction bases not matched to a gene: 12. CDR1 and CDR2 from the germline V gene are SEHNR and FQNEAQ (reference sequence). The CDR3, as DNA: TGTGCCAGCAGCTTGCCCCGGGACAGCTTACGGGAGCAGTACTTC. Translating gives CASSLPRDSLREQYF.

This clonotype was detected ten times or more. J is TRBJ1-5 and V is TRBV28; D gene unclear. The ends were cut back, 2 bases at V and 1 base at J, with 9 bases in the middle. The CDR3 totals 15 residues. Germline-derived CDR1 and CDR2 are MDHEN and SYDVKM. CDR3 DNA sequence: TGTGCCAGCAGTTTAAGGGCACACAGCAATCAGCCCCAGCATTTT. As protein: CASSLRAHSNQPQHF.

This clonotype occurred many times. The rearrangement uses TRBV5-1 and TRBJ1-2, with a weak D call TRBD1 (5 bases). With 4 bases removed from V and 1 base from J, the gap between germline ends came to 14 bases. The length of the CDR3 is 15 residues. Germline values: CDR1 SGHRS, CDR2 YFSETQ. As DNA, the CDR3 is TGCGCCAGCAGCCCACTCGCAGGGAGTAACTATGGCTACACCTTC. This sequence encodes CASSPLAGSNYGYTF. The full variable domain, its missing parts supplied by reference TRBV5-1 and TRBJ1-2, is KAGVTQTPRYLIKTRGQQVTLSCSPISGHRSVSWYQQTPGQGLQFLFEYFSETQRNKGNFPGRFSGRQFSNSRSEMNVSTLELGDSALYLCASSPLAGSNYGYTFGSGTRLTVV.

The chain links TRBV29-1 to TRBJ2-7; D call uncertain. The germline V gene has CDR1 SQVTM and CDR2 ANQGSEA. This CDR3 comprises 14 residues. V dropped 3 bases and J dropped 0 bases, with 12 bases sitting between them. CDR3 protein: CSVDSRPSSYEQYF. The CDR3 nucleotides are TGCAGCGTTGATTCCAGGCCGAGCTCCTACGAGCAGTACTTC.

In nucleotides, the CDR3 is TGTGCCAGCAGCCAAGGGACAGGGTCCTACAATGAGCAGTTCTTC. This encodes CASSQGTGSYNEQFF. The chain uses TRBV3-1 and TRBJ2-1; 8 positions agree with TRBD1. The CDR3 runs 15 residues. Per the germline V gene, CDR1 is LGHDT and CDR2 is YNNKEL (reference sequence). Trimming cost V 1 base and J 1 base; bases outside gene matches: 0.

This clonotype was seen only a few times. The chain employs TRBV5-1 and TRBJ2-1; 14 bases match TRBD2. The CDR3 length is 17 residues. Germline CDR1 reads SGHRS; CDR2 reads YFSETQ. Germline trimming cut 5 bases from V and 2 bases from J; bases unmatched to any gene: 6. The CDR3 nucleotides read TGCGCCAGCAGACAGACTAGCGGGGGGGTCCCCTACAATGAGCAGTTCTTC. Protein product: CASRQTSGGVPYNEQFF.

Worth noting for this clonotype: No conserved phenylalanine or tryptophan ends this CDR3, so it is likely a read error. The chain carries TRBV5-1 and TRBJ2-2; D is unresolved. The CDR3 spans 15 residues. Trimming shortened V by 4 bases and J by 2 bases, and 12 bases separated the two germline ends. Germline loops: CDR1 SGHRS, CDR2 YFSETQ. CDR3 DNA sequence: TGCGCCAGCAGCCCCGGCTCCACAAACACCGGGGAGCTGTTTTAT. This codes for CASSPGSTNTGELFY.

The V and J genes are TRBV27 and TRBJ1-2, with 8 bases that match TRBD1. The length of the CDR3 is 13 residues. Germline CDR1 reads MNHEY; CDR2 reads SMNVEV (reference sequence). The junction had 5 bases not matched to a gene; V was cut back by 5 bases and J by 6 bases. DNA for the CDR3: TGTGCCAGCAGTCGGACAGGGCTTAATGGCTACACCTTC. Translating gives CASSRTGLNGYTF.

This clonotype was found many times. The chain joins TRBV20-1 to TRBJ2-7; TRBD2 aligns across 8 bases. CDR1 is DFQATT, CDR2 SNEGSKA, per germline (reference sequence). This CDR3 is 15 amino acids long. V was pared by 5 bases and J by 0 bases, with 9 bases of the junction left unmatched. This CDR3 reads CSAGPLAGGSYEQYF. The CDR3 region has the DNA TGCAGTGCTGGACCTCTGGCGGGGGGCTCCTACGAGCAGTACTTC.

The chain couples TRBV9 to TRBJ2-3; D not resolved. Germline V gives CDR1 SGDLS, CDR2 YYNGEE. The CDR3 has 16 amino acids. The ends were cut back, 4 bases at V and 2 bases at J, with 17 bases in the middle. CDR3 amino acids: CASSPEVFGFTDTQYF. CDR3 coding DNA: TGTGCCAGCAGCCCAGAAGTTTTTGGGTTCACAGATACGCAGTATTTT.

The table lists this clonotype with many counts. The gene calls are TRBV6-5 and TRBJ2-5, with 10 nucleotides matching TRBD2. Unmatched junction bases numbered 7, after V lost 2 bases and J lost 7 bases. The CDR3 spans 15 residues. Germline values: CDR1 MNHEY, CDR2 SVGAGI. CDR3 amino acids: CASSYSGGDSATQYF. In DNA, the CDR3 is TGTGCCAGCAGTTACAGCGGGGGGGACTCGGCGACCCAGTACTTC.

This clonotype has ten or more counts. The V gene is TRBV12-3 or TRBV12-4, the J gene TRBJ2-1; TRBD2 aligns across 8 bases. The CDR3 is 16 residues long. V shed 6 bases, J shed 2 bases, and the junction held 9 bases outside the gene matches. CDR3 DNA: TGTGCCAGCAGCCATTCGCTCGGGGGGGCCTACAATGAGCAGTTCTTC. It is translated as CASSHSLGGAYNEQFF.

At least ten counts were recorded for this clonotype. The chain is built from TRBV6-2 or TRBV6-3 and TRBJ2-3; D unresolved. The V and J ends lost 2 bases and 4 bases respectively, with 4 bases between them. CDR1 MNHEY and CDR2 SVGEGT come from the germline V gene. The CDR3 contains 12 residues. The CDR3 nucleotides are TGTGCCAGCAGTTACGGGCCAGATACGCAGTATTTT. Protein product: CASSYGPDTQYF.

This clonotype was counted at least ten times. The chain is built from TRBV7-2 and TRBJ1-1, with TRBD1 matching over 10 bases. This CDR3 has 15 residues. CDR1 SGHTA and CDR2 FQGNSA come from the germline V gene. V lost 1 base and J lost 4; bases outside the gene matches: 3. The CDR3 region has the DNA TGTGCCAGCAGCTTAGAGTGGACAGGGGGCACTGAAGCTTTCTTT. Its protein product is CASSLEWTGGTEAFF.

In its sample, this clonotype was seen many times. J is TRBJ1-1 and V is TRBV5-1, with D maybe TRBD1 (5 bases). V was clipped by 4 bases and J by 0 bases, with 10 bases between them. This CDR3 contains 14 residues. Looked up from germline, CDR1 is SGHRS and CDR2 is YFSETQ. CDR3 sequence reads: CASSPGLLNTEAFF. CDR3 nucleotide sequence: TGCGCCAGCAGCCCGGGACTGTTGAACACTGAAGCTTTCTTT.

This clonotype was detected ten times or more. V is TRBV7-8 and J is TRBJ2-5; possible D gene TRBD2, 6 bases. CDR3 length: 14 residues. Germline CDR1 is SGHVS and CDR2 is FQNEAQ. Trimming cost V 5 bases and J 0 bases, with 10 bases left between them. As DNA, the CDR3 is TGTGCCAGCAGCCGGGGGAGTTACCAAGAGACCCAGTACTTC. Translation: CASSRGSYQETQYF. The variable domain in full, completed from reference TRBV7-8 and TRBJ2-5, reads GAGVSQSPRYKVAKRGQDVALRCDPISGHVSLFWYQQALGQGPEFLTYFQNEAQLDKSGLPSDRFFAERPEGSVSTLKIQRTQQEDSAVYLCASSRGSYQETQYFGPGTRLLVL.

This clonotype came up many times. The V call is TRBV5-6, the J call TRBJ2-1; D ambiguous. Germline loops: CDR1 SGHDT, CDR2 YYEEEE. The CDR3 has 11 residues. The germline V and J ends were trimmed by 3 bases and 8 bases, with 6 bases remaining between them. The CDR3 DNA reads as TGTGCCAGCAGCTCGGCGGATGAGCAGTTCTTC. This translates into CASSSADEQFF.

This clonotype was recorded only once. J is TRBJ2-1 and V is TRBV29-1; the D is unclear. The CDR3 spans 13 residues. V lost 1 base to trimming and J lost 2 bases, with 6 bases between them. CDR1 SQVTM and CDR2 ANQGSEA come from the germline V gene. The CDR3 DNA is TGCAGCGTTGAAGTGGCGGCCTACAATGAGCAGTTCTTC. This encodes CSVEVAAYNEQFF.